The source of this T cell receptor beta chain is a study of T cell responses to AZD1222 COVID-19 vaccine. Study details: Second-dose intervals of approximately 4 or approximately 12 weeks were pooled.

Clones were read by immunoSEQ multiplex PCR, and TCRdb kept only the in-frame ones, dropping some. The sample has more than 100,000 clones, 80% to 90% seen once. Only a few counts were recorded for this clone. This material consisted of peripheral blood, taken on day 0 of AZD1222 vaccination. The receptor's source is an adult in good health.

The CDR3 region has the DNA TGTGCCAGCAGCGTCGGCGGGACTAGCCCCAATGAGCAGTTCTTC. Amino acids: CASSVGGTSPNEQFF. The V gene is TRBV9, the J gene TRBJ2-1; TRBD2 agrees at 9 bases. V shed 2 bases and J 6 bases; nucleotides not matched to a gene: 6. Germline V gene data show CDR1 as SGDLS and CDR2 as YYNGEE. There are 15 residues in the CDR3.